These 10 T cell receptor beta chains were sequenced from one sample in a study of T cell responses to AZD1222 COVID-19 vaccine. Clones were read by immunoSEQ multiplex PCR, and TCRdb kept only the in-frame ones, dropping some. The sample includes some 120,000 clones, about 90% of them seen just once. The input for sequencing was peripheral blood, taken on day 0 of AZD1222 vaccination. Every receptor here comes from an adult in good health.

The chain uses TRBV4-1 and TRBJ1-5; perhaps TRBD1 as D (6 bases). Germline V gives CDR1 MGHRA, CDR2 YSYEKL. V shed 4 bases and J shed 3 bases, with 10 bases lying between them. The CDR3 spans 14 residues. In DNA form, the CDR3 reads TGCGCCAGCAGCCCCCTGGGGGCCAATCAGCCCCAGCATTTT. Protein sequence: CASSPLGANQPQHF.

This clone was found a few times. This chain uses TRBV27 with TRBJ2-7; 8 bases match TRBD1. CDR1 is MNHEY, CDR2 SMNVEV, per germline (reference sequence). The junction had 35 bases not matched to a gene; V was cut back by 7 bases and J by 3 bases. The CDR3 runs to 23 residues. The CDR3 protein is CASNPTGTGPRREFMYPFYEQYF. The CDR3 coding sequence is TGTGCCAGCAACCCCACCGGGACAGGACCCAGGAGGGAGTTTATGTATCCTTTCTACGAGCAGTACTTC.

CDR3 amino acids: CASRVGTGGYHEQYF. The DNA for the CDR3 is TGTGCCAGCAGGGTCGGGACAGGGGGCTACCACGAGCAGTACTTC. The chain couples TRBV28 to TRBJ2-7; 12 bases are shared with TRBD1. Germline V CDR1 and CDR2: MDHEN, SYDVKM. The CDR3 loop spans 15 amino acids. V was pared by 6 bases and J by 5 bases, with 8 bases of the junction left unmatched.

This rearrangement joins TRBV2 to TRBJ1-2, with 10 positions matching TRBD1. Germline CDR1 is SNHLY and CDR2 is FYNNEI. The CDR3 loop spans 16 amino acids. Germline trimming cut 6 bases from V and 3 bases from J; bases unmatched to any gene: 10. The CDR3 sequence is CASSAGTGAIHYGYTF. The CDR3 DNA follows: TGTGCCAGCAGCGCCGGGACAGGGGCCATTCACTATGGCTACACCTTC.

This rearrangement joins TRBV7-9 to TRBJ1-3; 7 positions match TRBD1. CDR1 and CDR2 from the germline V gene are SEHNR and FQNEAQ (reference sequence). The V segment lost 1 base and the J segment 0 bases; nucleotides outside the gene matches: 9. CDR3 length: 18 residues. The CDR3 sequence is CASSLGWWDRASGNTIYF. In DNA, the CDR3 is TGTGCCAGCAGCTTAGGTTGGTGGGACAGAGCCTCTGGAAACACCATATATTTT.

The V and J genes are TRBV7-2 and TRBJ1-6, with 7 bases lining up with TRBD1. CDR3 length: 15 amino acids. V shed 1 base and J 6 bases; nucleotides not matched to a gene: 3. Germline loops: CDR1 SGHTA, CDR2 FQGNSA. CDR3 amino acids: CASSLGGQPNSPLHF. The CDR3 DNA is TGTGCCAGCAGCTTAGGGGGACAGCCTAATTCACCCCTCCACTTT.

J is TRBJ2-5 and V is TRBV19; TRBD1 aligns across 10 bases. The V segment lost 7 bases and the J segment 7 bases; nucleotides outside the gene matches: 15. The CDR3 has 16 residues. CDR1 and CDR2 (germline): LNHDA, SQIVND (reference sequence). CDR3 residues: CASTAGTGARGGTQYF. As DNA, the CDR3 is TGTGCCAGTACAGCCGGGACAGGGGCCCGAGGGGGGACCCAGTACTTC.

The chain recombines TRBV11-2 with TRBJ2-7; TRBD1 agrees at 7 bases. J gave up 1 base and V 1 base, and 10 bases lay outside the gene matches. CDR3 length equals 17 residues. The germline gives CDR1 SGHAT, CDR2 FQNNGV. CDR3 region: CASSLARGQADSYEQYF. CDR3 DNA: TGTGCCAGCAGCTTAGCCCGAGGACAGGCCGATTCCTACGAGCAGTACTTC.

This clone was recorded once. The rearrangement uses TRBV9 and TRBJ2-3, with a tentative D call TRBD2 (7 bases). The CDR3 is made up of 16 amino acids. The V end was cut by 0 bases, the J end by 5 bases, with 16 bases between. The V gene's germline CDR1 is SGDLS and CDR2 YYNGEE. DNA for the CDR3: TGTGCCAGCAGCGTAGCGGGGAGGGCACAGGGAGATACGCAGTATTTT. This translates into CASSVAGRAQGDTQYF.

This clone was seen just once. V usage is TRBV11-2 and J usage is TRBJ1-1, with 8 bases aligning to TRBD1. The CDR3 loop spans 14 amino acids. Germline CDR1 reads SGHAT; CDR2 reads FQNNGV. V lost 5 bases to trimming and J lost 5 bases; unmatched junction nucleotides: 7. The CDR3 here is CASSEGQAVTEAFF. DNA for the CDR3: TGTGCCAGCAGCGAGGGACAGGCGGTAACTGAAGCTTTCTTT.